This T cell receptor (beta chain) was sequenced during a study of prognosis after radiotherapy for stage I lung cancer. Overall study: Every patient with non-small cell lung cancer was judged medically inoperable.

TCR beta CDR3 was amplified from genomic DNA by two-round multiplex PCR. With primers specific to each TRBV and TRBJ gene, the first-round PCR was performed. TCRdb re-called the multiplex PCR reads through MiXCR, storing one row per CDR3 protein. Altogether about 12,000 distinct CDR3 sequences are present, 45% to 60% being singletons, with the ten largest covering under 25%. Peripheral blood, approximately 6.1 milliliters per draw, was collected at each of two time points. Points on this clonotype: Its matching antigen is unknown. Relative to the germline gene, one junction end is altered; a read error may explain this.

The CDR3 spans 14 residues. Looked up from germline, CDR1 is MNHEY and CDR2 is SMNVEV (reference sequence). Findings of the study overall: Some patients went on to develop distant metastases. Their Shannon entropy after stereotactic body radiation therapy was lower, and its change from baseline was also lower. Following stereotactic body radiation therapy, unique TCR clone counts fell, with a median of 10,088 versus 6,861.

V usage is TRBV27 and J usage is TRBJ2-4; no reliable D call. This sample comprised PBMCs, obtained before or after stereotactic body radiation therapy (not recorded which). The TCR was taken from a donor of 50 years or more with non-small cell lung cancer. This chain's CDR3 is CDSSLPGRQNIQYF. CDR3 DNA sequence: TGTGACAGCAGTCTCCCGGGTCGCCAAAACATTCAGTACTTC.